This TCR beta chain was captured in a study of T-cell reconstitution after alpha-beta-depleted transplantation in children. During its preparation, the TCRbeta library received unique molecular identifiers. MiXCR, run by TCRdb on the PCR reads, gives a single entry per CDR3 protein. The sample yields some 500,000 distinct CDR3 sequences, approximately 20% seen once. Germline V lookup: CDR1 DFQATT, CDR2 SNEGSKA (reference sequence). The V and J ends lost 0 bases and 3 bases respectively, with 11 bases between them. The CDR3 covers 15 residues. The rearrangement uses TRBV20-1 and TRBJ2-2; D may be TRBD1 (6 bases). The sequences come from PBMCs from the stem cell graft donor, collected from the stem cell graft. This TCR derives from a human donor who donated a stem cell graft to a child with acute lymphoblastic leukemia. The CDR3 loop reads CSAREGGWDTGELFF. The CDR3 DNA follows: TGCAGTGCTAGAGAAGGGGGATGGGACACCGGGGAGCTGTTTTTT.